This TCR beta chain was sequenced in a study of shared clonotypes between healthy human individuals. Trimming stripped 3 bases from V and 1 base from J, with 17 bases between. Germline V gene lookup returns CDR1 SGHRS and CDR2 YFSETQ. This CDR3 has 17 amino acids. An approximately 210 ng quantity of DNA, 32,000 or so T cell genomes, went into the sorted-subset replicate PCRs. Per the authors' pipeline: Junction-only immunoSEQ sequences carried no quality scores, so filtering differed. Method: immunoSEQ multiplex PCR; TCRdb's copy keeps in-frame clones and lacks some. The V and J calls and the clone size are those of that table, but D and trimming were determined from the DNA. This repertoire shows almost 700,000 clones, approximately 90% found once; its top ten account for 24%. Overall study findings and caveats: Among non-shared clonotypes, generation probabilities were lower than among those shared by all four donors. Around 4.9% of naive CD4 clonotypes were shared across several donors.

Naive CD8 isolation took CD45RO-negative cells positively selected for CCR7 and excluded terminally differentiated effector memory CD45RA+ cells. Details on this clone: As yet, its antigen is unknown.

The source is a man aged 25 to 40 in good health. The genes are TRBV5-1 and TRBJ2-1; D may match TRBD1 or TRBD2 (5 bases each). Sample: naive CD8+ T cells sorted from blood. In DNA, the CDR3 is TGCGCCAGCAGCTACGGGACGGATGGTAAATCCTACAATGAGCAGTTCTTC. It specifies CASSYGTDGKSYNEQFF.